Listed here are 8 T cell receptor beta chains from one sample, sequenced in a study of blood T cell repertoires in COVID-19. Clones were sequenced by immunoSEQ multiplex PCR, and TCRdb holds only the in-frame ones, with some missing. The sample records about 170,000 clones, 85% being singletons. Sequenced sample: peripheral blood. The source of these receptors is a human donor with acute or convalescent COVID-19. The donor label of this sample is uncertain.

The chain has TRBV28 and TRBJ1-1, with TRBD1 identical over 9 bases. V trimming: 5 bases; J trimming: 5 bases; junction bases outside the gene matches: 3. The CDR3 runs 13 residues. The V gene's germline CDR1 is MDHEN and CDR2 SYDVKM. CDR3 sequence: CASSTGGRTEAFF. The CDR3, as DNA: TGTGCCAGCAGTACAGGGGGCAGGACTGAAGCTTTCTTT.

The V call is TRBV7-3, the J call TRBJ2-1; D is possibly TRBD2 (6 bases). This CDR3 has 14 amino acids. V was cut by 5 bases and J by 6 bases, with 14 bases left in between. Germline CDR1 reads SGHTA; CDR2 reads FQGTGA. CDR3 nucleotide sequence: TGTGCCAGCAGCCCTGGCGGGGTGGTCAATGAGCAGTTCTTC. Translation: CASSPGGVVNEQFF.

CDR3: CASSQDRRNTEAFF. The CDR3 DNA reads as TGTGCCAGCAGCCAAGACAGGAGGAACACTGAAGCTTTCTTT. This chain joins TRBV7-9 and TRBJ1-1; a weak D match, TRBD1 (6 bases). The CDR3 spans 14 residues. Germline CDR1 SEHNR, CDR2 FQNEAQ (reference sequence). Between the trimmed V and J ends, which lost 5 bases and 1 base, there was a span of 11 bases.

The genes are TRBV20-1 and TRBJ2-5; the match to TRBD1 covers 10 bases. V shed 3 bases and J 7 bases; nucleotides not matched to a gene: 8. The CDR3 contains 14 residues. The germline V gene encodes CDR1 DFQATT and CDR2 SNEGSKA (reference sequence). The CDR3 nucleotides are TGCAGTGCTAGTGCCGGGACAGGGGTAGTGACCCAGTACTTC. This sequence encodes CSASAGTGVVTQYF.

This clone was observed a single time. This rearrangement joins TRBV30 to TRBJ1-6, with a possible D match to TRBD1 (5 bases). The CDR3 runs 15 residues. The V end lost 1 base, the J end lost 7 bases, and 14 bases lay between the germline ends. Germline V gives CDR1 GTSNPN, CDR2 SVGIG (reference sequence). CDR3 bases: TGTGCCTGGAGTGCCGATGACGGGGGGAATTCACCCCTCCACTTT. It yields the protein CAWSADDGGNSPLHF.

This rearrangement joins TRBV2 to TRBJ2-3; 12 positions match TRBD2. Trimming at V came to 9 bases and at J to 3 bases, leaving 1 base not matched to a gene. Germline values: CDR1 SNHLY, CDR2 FYNNEI. CDR3 size: 13 residues. CDR3 coding DNA: TGTGCCAGACTAGCGGGGGGTACAGATACGCAGTATTTT. It yields the protein CARLAGGTDTQYF. The whole variable domain, filled in from reference TRBV2 and TRBJ2-3, reads EPEVTQTPSHQVTQMGQEVILRCVPISNHLYFYWYRQILGQKVEFLVSFYNNEISEKSEIFDDQFSVERPDGSNFTLKIRSTKLEDSAMYFCARLAGGTDTQYFGPGTRLTVL.

This clone has only a few counts. The CDR3 nucleotides are TGTGCCAGCTCACCTATAGACAGGGTAGACACTGAAGCTTTCTTT. Its protein product is CASSPIDRVDTEAFF. The J gene is TRBJ1-1, the V gene TRBV18, with TRBD1 matching over 7 bases. This CDR3 has 15 residues. V dropped 3 bases and J dropped 3; count of bases not matched to a gene: 7. Germline loops: CDR1 KGHSH, CDR2 LQKENI.

The V call is TRBV7-2, the J call TRBJ2-7, with a possible D match to TRBD2 (5 bases). The CDR3 covers 15 residues. Germline assignment: CDR1 SGHTA and CDR2 FQGNSA. Trimming took off 3 bases at V and 2 bases at J, with 14 bases between the two ends. The CDR3 bases are TGTGCCAGCAGCTTGGGCTTTCGGGAAGCCTACGAGCAGTACTTC. This codes for CASSLGFREAYEQYF.